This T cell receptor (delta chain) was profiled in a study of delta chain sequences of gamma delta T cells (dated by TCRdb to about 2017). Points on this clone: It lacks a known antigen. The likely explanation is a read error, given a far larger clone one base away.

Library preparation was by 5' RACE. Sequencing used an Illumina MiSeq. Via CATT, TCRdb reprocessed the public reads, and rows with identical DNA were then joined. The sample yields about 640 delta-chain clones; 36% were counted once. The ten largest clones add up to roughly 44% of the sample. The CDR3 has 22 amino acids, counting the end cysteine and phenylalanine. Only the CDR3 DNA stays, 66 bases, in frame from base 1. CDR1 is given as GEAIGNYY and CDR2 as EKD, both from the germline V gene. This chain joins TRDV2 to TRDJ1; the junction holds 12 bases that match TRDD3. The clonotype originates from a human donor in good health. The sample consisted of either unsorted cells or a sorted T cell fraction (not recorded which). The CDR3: CACDTVRPFGRRLGDTGDKLTF. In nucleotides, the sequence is TGTGCCTGTGACACTGTAAGACCCTTCGGTCGGCGACTGGGGGATACCGGCGATAAACTCACCTTT.